Each of the 10 T cell receptor beta chains below was sequenced from the same sample in a study of T cells after yellow fever vaccination. TCRdb analysed the 5' RACE reads with MiXCR anew, one entry per CDR3 protein. The profile shows hundreds of thousands of distinct CDR3 sequences, about 5.2% of them singletons. Sequencing used CD4+ T cells sorted from PBMCs, obtained on the day of the yellow fever booster vaccination. All receptors come from a man aged 18 to 29 who received the YFV17D yellow fever vaccine.

This clonotype was seen a handful of times. The chain links TRBV20-1 to TRBJ1-6; TRBD1 is a possible D gene (6 bases). Germline V lookup: CDR1 DFQATT, CDR2 SNEGSKA (reference sequence). The CDR3 contains 16 residues. V gave up 3 bases and J gave up 2 bases, with 14 bases separating them. In DNA form, the CDR3 reads TGCAGTGCTAGGGACGCCGGGGGCCCCTATAATTCACCCCTCCACTTT. Encoded protein: CSARDAGGPYNSPLHF.

The chain is built from TRBV5-4 and TRBJ1-6; 7 nucleotides match TRBD1. V lost 3 bases to trimming and J lost 10 bases; unmatched junction nucleotides: 7. Germline loops: CDR1 SGHNT, CDR2 YYREEE (reference sequence). CDR3 size: 14 residues. CDR3 sequence reads: CASSSPGQPSPLHF. The CDR3 DNA is TGTGCCAGCAGCTCACCGGGACAGCCCTCACCCCTCCACTTT.

Many counts were recorded for this clonotype. The gene calls are TRBV10-3 and TRBJ2-2; 7 positions match TRBD2. The CDR3 is 17 amino acids. Germline CDR1 is ENHRY and CDR2 is SYGVKD. V was clipped by 4 bases and J by 3 bases; unmatched bases: 11. The CDR3, as DNA: TGTGCCATCAGTGTGTCATCTGGGGGGGGACACACCGGGGAGCTGTTTTTT. It specifies CAISVSSGGGHTGELFF.

This clonotype occurred a few times. V is TRBV29-1 and J is TRBJ2-7; 8 bases fit TRBD1. The CDR3 extends over 12 amino acids. V gave up 6 bases and J gave up 2 bases; unmatched junction bases: 3. Germline loops: CDR1 SQVTM, CDR2 ANQGSEA. DNA of the CDR3: TGCAGCGTCCAGGGGGCACCCTACGAGCAGTACTTC. Translating it yields CSVQGAPYEQYF.

The table lists this clonotype with many counts. The chain couples TRBV5-1 to TRBJ2-5; 11 nucleotides agree with TRBD2. V lost 1 base, J lost 4 bases, and 0 bases stayed unmatched. This CDR3 contains 14 residues. CDR1 is SGHRS and CDR2 is YFSETQ in the germline V gene. Here the CDR3 reads CASSLTSGGETQYF. The CDR3 DNA reads TGCGCCAGCAGCTTGACTAGCGGGGGAGAGACCCAGTACTTC.

In this sample, this clonotype turned up a few times. The rearrangement joins TRBV5-1 to TRBJ2-1; a possible D gene is TRBD2 (5 bases). Germline CDR1 is SGHRS and CDR2 is YFSETQ. The CDR3 contains 16 residues. V dropped 0 bases and J dropped 2 bases, with 12 bases sitting between them. The CDR3 nucleotides read TGCGCCAGCAGCTTGGCCGGACTCTTGGCCTACAATGAGCAGTTCTTC. Protein sequence: CASSLAGLLAYNEQFF.

The rearrangement links TRBV6-6 to TRBJ2-1; 8 nucleotides agree with TRBD2. The length of the CDR3 is 16 residues. With 6 bases clipped from V and 6 bases from J, the junction kept 13 bases outside the gene matches. Germline CDR1 is MNHNY and CDR2 is SVGAGI (reference sequence). CDR3 sequence (DNA): TGTGCCAGCAGGACCCGACGGGGGGGGTCCCCCAATGAGCAGTTCTTC. It translates to CASRTRRGGSPNEQFF.

This clonotype came up a few times. The chain carries TRBV7-2 and TRBJ2-7, with a weak D call TRBD1 (6 bases). CDR1 is SGHTA and CDR2 is FQGNSA in the germline V gene. V was shortened by 5 bases and J by 0 bases, with 14 bases between the two germline ends. This CDR3 is built from 15 residues. CDR3 in amino acids: CASSRSTGSSYEQYF. CDR3 nucleotide sequence: TGTGCCAGCAGCAGGTCTACAGGGAGCTCCTACGAGCAGTACTTC.

The V gene is TRBV6-6, the J gene TRBJ2-1, with a weak D call TRBD2 (5 bases). The CDR3 sequence is 11 residues long. Germline CDR1 is MNHNY and CDR2 is SVGAGI (reference sequence). V shed 2 bases and J shed 9 bases, with 5 bases lying between them. The CDR3 spells CASSYAGEQFF. The DNA for the CDR3 is TGTGCCAGCAGTTACGCGGGTGAGCAGTTCTTC.

This clonotype was seen repeatedly, ten times or more. The V gene is TRBV7-2, the J gene TRBJ2-6; either TRBD1 or TRBD2 may supply D (5 bases each). Per the germline V gene, CDR1 is SGHTA and CDR2 is FQGNSA. The CDR3 contains 15 residues. V was shortened by 7 bases and J by 1 base, with 11 bases between the two germline ends. The CDR3 sequence: CASTYWGSGANVLTF. CDR3 sequence (DNA): TGTGCCAGCACCTATTGGGGGTCTGGGGCCAACGTCCTGACTTTC.